This T cell receptor (beta chain) was identified in a study of ipilimumab plus nivolumab after autologous stem cell transplantation. Background on the study: The DLBCL group included primary refractory and relapsed cases. Findings of the study overall: The authors say TCR, Treg and microbiome findings warrant further study.

Trimming pared 2 bases from V and 7 bases from J, leaving 9 bases between. The germline CDR1 and CDR2 sequences are KGHSY and FQNENV. The length of the CDR3 is 13 residues. TCRdb's table, derived via immunoSEQ multiplex PCR, lists solely in-frame clones and lacks some. The sample includes approximately 80,000 clones, 83% of them seen just once. Of note for this clone: The antigen remains undetermined.

Checkpoint therapy with ipilimumab 1 mg/kg began 14 to 28 days after transplant. The sequenced sample was PBMCs, obtained in a trial of ipilimumab plus nivolumab as post-transplant consolidation. The source of this sequence is a male donor with diffuse large B-cell lymphoma. J is TRBJ1-5 and V is TRBV16, with D possibly TRBD1 on 5 matching bases. CDR3 in amino acids: CASSQGAGQPQHF. The CDR3 DNA sequence: TGTGCCAGCAGCCAAGGGGCCGGGCAGCCCCAGCATTTT.